A selection of T cell receptor beta chains follows, all from one sample in a study of CD8+CD57+ T cells in acquired aplastic anemia. Each CDR3 protein gets one entry after TCRdb re-called the reads with MiXCR. The repertoire holds about half a million distinct CDR3 sequences, with around 30% as singletons. The specimen sequenced was sorted CD4+, CD8+, or CD8+CD57+ T cells (not recorded which) from PBMCs. These TCRs come from a human donor with aplastic anemia. Both conserved end residues are part of each CDR3. A D gene is named only where the DNA matches it firmly. Clone size is stated in some rows and not others, as once, few, many or a class when expanded.

J gene	V gene	D gene	clone size	CDR3 protein	CDR3 DNA
TRBJ1-3	TRBV4-2	NA	NA	CASSQDLFGTGGFSGNTIYF	TGTGCCAGCAGCCAAGATCTTTTTGGCACAGGAGGATTCTCTGGAAACACCATATATTTT
TRBJ2-7	TRBV7-2	TRBD1	few	CASSLDPGQGYEQYF	TGTGCCAGCAGCTTGGACCCGGGACAGGGTTACGAGCAGTACTTC
TRBJ1-5	TRBV19	TRBD1	many	CASSIQRDRGKQPQHF	TGTGCCAGTAGTATCCAGCGGGACAGGGGAAAGCAGCCCCAGCATTTT
TRBJ1-1	TRBV2	NA	many	CASSDRPEGAFF	TGTGCCAGCAGTGATCGGCCAGAAGGAGCTTTCTTT
TRBJ2-2	TRBV9	NA	NA	CASSVGGNTGELFF	TGTGCCAGCAGCGTAGGAGGGAACACCGGGGAGCTGTTTTTT
TRBJ2-3	TRBV25-1	TRBD2	many	CASKTSGRSTDTQYF	TGTGCCAGCAAGACTAGCGGGAGGAGCACAGATACGCAGTATTTT
TRBJ1-1	TRBV2	NA	many	CASGLLGLLNTEAFF	TGTGCCAGCGGCCTTTTGGGACTCCTGAACACTGAAGCTTTCTTT
TRBJ1-3	TRBV11-2	NA	many	CASSLFSIASGNTIYF	TGTGCCAGCAGCTTGTTCTCAATTGCCTCTGGAAACACCATATATTTT
TRBJ2-3	TRBV20-1	NA	few	CSAEPSDWTDTQYF	TGCAGTGCGGAACCTAGCGACTGGACAGATACGCAGTATTTT
TRBJ1-1	TRBV20-1	NA	many	CSARRGVNTEAFF	TGCAGTGCTAGGCGCGGGGTGAACACTGAAGCTTTCTTT
TRBJ1-3	TRBV5-1	TRBD1	few	CASSFTTGPLRNTIYF	TGCGCCAGCAGCTTTACGACAGGGCCCTTGAGAAACACCATATATTTT
TRBJ1-1	TRBV5-4	NA	once	CASSLNAGTLNTEAFF	TGTGCCAGCAGCTTGAACGCGGGGACACTTAACACTGAAGCTTTCTTT
TRBJ2-1	TRBV2	TRBD1	few	CASREGGGILKEQFF	TGTGCCAGCAGGGAAGGGGGCGGAATTCTGAAGGAGCAGTTCTTC
TRBJ2-7	TRBV6-5	NA	NA	CASSYLARGNYEQYF	TGTGCCAGCAGTTACCTAGCGCGGGGAAACTACGAGCAGTACTTC
TRBJ1-1	TRBV5-1	TRBD1	few	CASSLDPGQGLAEAFF	TGCGCCAGCAGCTTGGATCCGGGACAGGGTTTGGCTGAAGCTTTCTTT
TRBJ1-6	TRBV2	NA	few	CASRGGGGNSPLHF	TGTGCCAGCAGGGGGGGGGGAGGGAATTCACCCCTCCACTTT
TRBJ2-2	TRBV10-3	TRBD1	many	CATWDRGTTPTGELFF	TGTGCCACCTGGGACAGGGGCACAACCCCCACCGGGGAGCTGTTTTTT
TRBJ2-5	TRBV19	NA	many	CARRLQETQYF	TGTGCCAGGAGACTGCAAGAGACCCAGTACTTC
TRBJ1-1	TRBV2	NA	NA	CASSDRTGRGDTEAFF	TGTGCCAGCAGTGATCGTACAGGACGGGGGGACACTGAAGCTTTCTTT
TRBJ1-1	TRBV5-6	NA	few	CASSGGGGTEAFF	TGTGCCAGCAGCGGGGGGGGTGGGACTGAAGCTTTCTTT
TRBJ1-5	TRBV19	TRBD1	many	CASRAGDRDSNQPQHF	TGTGCCAGTAGAGCCGGCGACAGGGATAGCAATCAGCCCCAGCATTTT
TRBJ2-7	TRBV30	NA	NA	CAGIRGGEQYF	TGTGCCGGGATCAGGGGTGGCGAGCAGTACTTC
TRBJ1-1	TRBV27	NA	NA	CASSFQGRTEAFF	TGTGCCAGCAGTTTCCAGGGACGGACTGAAGCTTTCTTT